This section outlines one T cell receptor beta chain sequence together with its context. As for time point: pretreatment peripheral blood. Each patient supplied 1 to 8 pretreatment and on-treatment samples. The data stem from a study of PD-L1 blockade in urothelial cancer. Study overall: Analyses used blood from 3 weeks (second dose) and 6 weeks after treatment start.

TCRdb keeps only in-frame clones here, not all; method: immunoSEQ multiplex PCR. The sample includes approximately 56,000 clones, 65% to 90% of them seen just once. The V gene's germline CDR1 is ENHRY and CDR2 SYGVKD. After removal of 4 bases from V and 9 bases from J, the junction contained 6 bases not matched to a gene. The CDR3 loop spans 15 amino acids. The material was PBMCs, obtained around atezolizumab (anti-PD-L1) treatment. This sequence joins TRBV10-3 and TRBJ2-1; the match to TRBD2 covers 13 bases. The receptor was derived from a man in his 70s with urothelial cancer. DNA for the CDR3: TGTGCCATCAGTGTCGGGACTAGCGGGGCCCCTGAGCAGTTCTTC. Translated: CAISVGTSGAPEQFF.